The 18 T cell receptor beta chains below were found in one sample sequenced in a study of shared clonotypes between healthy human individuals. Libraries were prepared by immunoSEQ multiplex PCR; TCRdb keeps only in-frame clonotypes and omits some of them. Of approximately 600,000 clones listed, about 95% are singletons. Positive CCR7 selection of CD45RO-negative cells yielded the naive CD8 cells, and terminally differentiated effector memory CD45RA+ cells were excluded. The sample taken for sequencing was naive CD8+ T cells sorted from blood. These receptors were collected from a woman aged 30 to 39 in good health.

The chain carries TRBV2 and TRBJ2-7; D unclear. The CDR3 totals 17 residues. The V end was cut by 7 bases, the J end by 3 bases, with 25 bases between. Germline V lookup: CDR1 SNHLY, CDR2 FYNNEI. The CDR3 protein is CASTGSPQTRKSYEQYF. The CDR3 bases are TGTGCCAGCACAGGCAGTCCACAGACCCGGAAAAGCTACGAGCAGTACTTC.

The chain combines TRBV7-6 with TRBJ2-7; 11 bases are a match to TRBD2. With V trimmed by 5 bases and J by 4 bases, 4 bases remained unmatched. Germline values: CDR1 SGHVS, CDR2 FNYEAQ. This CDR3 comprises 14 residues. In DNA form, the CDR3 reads TGTGCCAGCAGCCTCACTAGCGGGAGTTACGAGCAGTACTTC. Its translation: CASSLTSGSYEQYF.

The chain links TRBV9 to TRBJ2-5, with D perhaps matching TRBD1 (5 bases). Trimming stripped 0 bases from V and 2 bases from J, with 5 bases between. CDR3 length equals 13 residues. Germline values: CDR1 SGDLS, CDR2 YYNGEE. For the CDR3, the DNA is TGTGCCAGCAGCGTAGGACAGCAAGAGACCCAGTACTTC. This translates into CASSVGQQETQYF.

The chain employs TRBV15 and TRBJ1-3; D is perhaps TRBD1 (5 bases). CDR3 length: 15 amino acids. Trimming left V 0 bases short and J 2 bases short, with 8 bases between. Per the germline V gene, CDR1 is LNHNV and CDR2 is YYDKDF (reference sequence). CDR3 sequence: CATSRDLGAGNTIYF. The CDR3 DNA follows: TGTGCCACCAGCAGAGATTTAGGGGCTGGAAACACCATATATTTT.

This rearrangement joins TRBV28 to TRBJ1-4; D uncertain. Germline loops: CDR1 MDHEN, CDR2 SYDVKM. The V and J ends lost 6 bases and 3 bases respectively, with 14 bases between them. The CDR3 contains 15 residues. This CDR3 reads CASSRDSAANEKLFF. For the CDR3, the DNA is TGTGCCAGCAGCCGAGACTCGGCGGCTAATGAAAAACTGTTTTTT. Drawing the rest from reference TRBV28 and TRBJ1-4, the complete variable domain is DVKVTQSSRYLVKRTGEKVFLECVQDMDHENMFWYRQDPGLGLRLIYFSYDVKMKEKGDIPEGYSVSREKKERFSLILESASTNQTSMYLCASSRDSAANEKLFFGSGTQLSVL.

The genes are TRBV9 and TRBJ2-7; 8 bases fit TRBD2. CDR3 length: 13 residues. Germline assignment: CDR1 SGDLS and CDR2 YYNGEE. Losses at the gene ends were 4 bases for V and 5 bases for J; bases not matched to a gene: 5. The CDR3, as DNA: TGTGCCAGCAGCAATGGACTAGCCCACGAGCAGTACTTC. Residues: CASSNGLAHEQYF.

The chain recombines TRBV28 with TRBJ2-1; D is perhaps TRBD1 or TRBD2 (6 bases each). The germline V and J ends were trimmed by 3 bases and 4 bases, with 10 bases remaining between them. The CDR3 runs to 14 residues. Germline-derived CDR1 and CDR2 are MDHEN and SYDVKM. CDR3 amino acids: CASSLRGGYNEQFF. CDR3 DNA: TGTGCCAGCAGTTTGAGAGGGGGGTACAATGAGCAGTTCTTC.

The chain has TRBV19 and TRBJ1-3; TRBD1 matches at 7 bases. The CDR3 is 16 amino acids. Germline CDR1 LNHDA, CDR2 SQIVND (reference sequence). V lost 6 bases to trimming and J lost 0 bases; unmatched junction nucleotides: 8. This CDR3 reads CASSLTGSSSGNTIYF. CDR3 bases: TGTGCCAGTAGCCTGACAGGGTCGAGCTCTGGAAACACCATATATTTT.

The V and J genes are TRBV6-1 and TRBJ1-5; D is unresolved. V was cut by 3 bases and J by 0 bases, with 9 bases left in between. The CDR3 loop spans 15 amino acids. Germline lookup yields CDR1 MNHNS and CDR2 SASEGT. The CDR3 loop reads CASSDWDYSNQPQHF. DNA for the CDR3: TGTGCCAGCAGTGACTGGGATTATAGCAATCAGCCCCAGCATTTT.

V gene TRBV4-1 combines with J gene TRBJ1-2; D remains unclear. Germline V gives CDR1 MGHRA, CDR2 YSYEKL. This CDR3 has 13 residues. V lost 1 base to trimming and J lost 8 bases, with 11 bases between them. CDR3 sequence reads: CASSQVGLGGYTF. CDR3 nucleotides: TGCGCCAGCAGCCAAGTCGGGTTGGGGGGCTACACCTTC.

The CDR3 DNA follows: TGTGCCAGCAGCTTCAGAATAAACGCCTACGAGCAGTACTTC. It yields the protein CASSFRINAYEQYF. The rearrangement links TRBV13 to TRBJ2-7; D gene uncertain. The CDR3 is 14 amino acids. V lost 3 bases and J lost 2, with 11 bases in between. The germline V gene encodes CDR1 PRHDT and CDR2 FYEKMQ (reference sequence).

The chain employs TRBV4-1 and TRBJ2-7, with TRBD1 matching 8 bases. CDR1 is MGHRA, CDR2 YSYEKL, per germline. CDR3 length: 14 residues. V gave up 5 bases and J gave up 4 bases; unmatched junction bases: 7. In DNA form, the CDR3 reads TGCGCCAGCAGCTCCGACAGGGGTGCGTACGAGCAGTACTTC. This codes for CASSSDRGAYEQYF.

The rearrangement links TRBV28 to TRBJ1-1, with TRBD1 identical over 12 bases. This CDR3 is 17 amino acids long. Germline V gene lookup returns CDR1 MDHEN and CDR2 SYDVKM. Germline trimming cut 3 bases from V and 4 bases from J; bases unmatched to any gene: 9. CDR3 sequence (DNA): TGTGCCAGCAGTTTTTACGGGACAGGGGGCAAGGGCACTGAAGCTTTCTTT. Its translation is CASSFYGTGGKGTEAFF.

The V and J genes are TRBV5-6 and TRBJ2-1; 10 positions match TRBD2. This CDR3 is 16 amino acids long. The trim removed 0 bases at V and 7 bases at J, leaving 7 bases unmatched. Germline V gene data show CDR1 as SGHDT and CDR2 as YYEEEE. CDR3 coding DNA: TGTGCCAGCAGCTTGGAGCGGGAGGGCCCCCCAAATGAGCAGTTCTTC. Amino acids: CASSLEREGPPNEQFF.

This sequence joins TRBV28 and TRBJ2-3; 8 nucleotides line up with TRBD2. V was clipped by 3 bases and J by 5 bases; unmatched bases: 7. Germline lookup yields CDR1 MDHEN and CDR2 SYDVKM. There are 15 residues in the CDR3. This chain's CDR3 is CASSLDSGKVDTQYF. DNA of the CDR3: TGTGCCAGCAGTTTGGATAGCGGGAAGGTAGATACGCAGTATTTT.

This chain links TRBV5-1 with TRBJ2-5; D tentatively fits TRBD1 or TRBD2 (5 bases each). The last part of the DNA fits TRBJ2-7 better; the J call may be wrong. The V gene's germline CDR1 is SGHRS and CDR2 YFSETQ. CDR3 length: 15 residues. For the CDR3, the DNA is TGCGCCAGCAGCAACCGGGACCACAGCTCCTACGAGCAGTACTTC. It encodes CASSNRDHSSYEQYF.

The CDR3 here is CASRVPGGAYNEQFF. As DNA, the CDR3 is TGTGCCAGCAGGGTTCCAGGGGGCGCTTACAATGAGCAGTTCTTC. V is TRBV6-5 and J is TRBJ2-1; 8 bases agree with TRBD1. Germline CDR1 is MNHEY and CDR2 is SVGAGI. With V trimmed by 6 bases and J by 4 bases, 8 bases remained unmatched. The CDR3 extends over 15 amino acids.

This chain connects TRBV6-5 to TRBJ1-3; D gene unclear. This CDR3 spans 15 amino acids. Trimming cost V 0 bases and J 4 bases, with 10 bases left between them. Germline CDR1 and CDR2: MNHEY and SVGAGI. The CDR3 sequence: CASSYSTGRGNTIYF. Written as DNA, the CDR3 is TGTGCCAGCAGTTACTCGACGGGCAGGGGAAACACCATATATTTT.